These T cell receptor beta chains were read from a single sample in a study of identical twins. Via MiXCR, TCRdb re-called the 5' RACE reads, giving one row per CDR3 protein. This table holds fewer than 250,000 distinct CDR3 sequences, approximately 8.3% found once. These data are also associated with another study on yellow fever vaccine responses in identical twins.

Sequenced: memory (CD45RO+) T cells sorted from blood. The receptors stem from a young woman in good health. Each CDR3 is given with its conserved first and last residue. A D gene is named only where the DNA matches it firmly. Part of the rows lack a size; the others show once, few, many or a class for expanded clones.

>TRBV7-2|TRBD2|TRBJ2-7|.
CASSPRLAGAPEQYF
TGTGCCAGCAGCCCTAGACTAGCGGGGGCCCCAGAGCAGTACTTC
>TRBV5-1|TRBD2|TRBJ2-1|many
CASSRQGQSGGSSYNEQFF
TGCGCCAGCAGCCGTCAGGGACAGAGCGGGGGGTCCTCCTACAATGAGCAGTTCTTC
>TRBV19|TRBD1|TRBJ2-7|.
CASSKGQNSYEQYF
TGTGCCAGTAGTAAGGGACAGAACTCCTACGAGCAGTACTTC
>TRBV29-1|TRBD2|TRBJ2-7|few
CSVGGFGTSGRTGEQYF
TGCAGCGTTGGGGGTTTTGGGACTAGCGGGAGGACTGGGGAGCAGTACTTC
>TRBV6-1|TRBD2|TRBJ2-5|.
CASTVAGGHETQYF
TGTGCCAGCACCGTAGCGGGGGGGCATGAGACCCAGTACTTC
>TRBV6-4|TRBD2|TRBJ2-1|.
CASSDLAGHTNEQFF
TGTGCCAGCAGTGACCTAGCGGGACATACCAATGAGCAGTTCTTC
>TRBV20-1|.|TRBJ1-5|few
CSATTGTNQPQHF
TGCAGTGCAACAACAGGGACCAATCAGCCCCAGCATTTT
>TRBV12-3/TRBV12-4|.|TRBJ2-7|many
CASSFWTGNEQYF
TGTGCCAGCAGTTTTTGGACGGGTAACGAGCAGTACTTC
>TRBV27|.|TRBJ2-1|many
CASSFGARGDNEQFF
TGTGCCAGCAGTTTCGGTGCGAGGGGCGACAATGAGCAGTTCTTC
>TRBV20-1|.|TRBJ2-5|many
CSAYLLVGETQYF
TGCAGTGCTTACCTACTAGTCGGAGAGACCCAGTACTTC
>TRBV28|TRBD1|TRBJ1-2|few
CASSLSGTGSHGYTF
TGTGCCAGCAGTTTATCCGGGACAGGGTCTCATGGCTACACCTTC
>TRBV28|TRBD2|TRBJ2-7|few
CASSSPGLGSYEQYF
TGTGCCAGCAGTTCCCCGGGACTAGGCTCCTACGAGCAGTACTTC
>TRBV12-3/TRBV12-4|.|TRBJ1-1|.
CASSLRPDTEAFF
TGTGCCAGCAGTTTAAGGCCAGACACTGAAGCTTTCTTT
>TRBV3-1|.|TRBJ1-1|few
CASSQDQGDTEAFF
TGTGCCAGCAGCCAAGATCAGGGCGACACTGAAGCTTTCTTT
>TRBV3-1|TRBD2|TRBJ2-3|.
CASSQTSGGFTDTQYF
TGTGCCAGCAGCCAAACTAGCGGGGGATTCACAGATACGCAGTATTTT
>TRBV5-6|.|TRBJ2-2|few
CASSLVGAGGELFF
TGTGCCAGCAGCTTGGTGGGGGCCGGCGGGGAGCTGTTTTTT
>TRBV24-1|.|TRBJ2-1|many
CATQGGIGSYNEQFF
TGTGCCACCCAAGGGGGTATCGGATCCTACAATGAGCAGTTCTTC
>TRBV20-1|.|TRBJ2-3|few
CSPDGGRTDTQYF
TGCAGCCCAGACGGGGGACGCACAGATACGCAGTATTTT
>TRBV5-1|.|TRBJ2-7|medium-sized
CASSPDAFSYEQYF
TGCGCCAGCAGCCCGGACGCCTTCTCCTACGAGCAGTACTTC
>TRBV7-2|TRBD2|TRBJ2-3|many
CASSLAGREGITQYF
TGTGCCAGCAGCTTAGCGGGGCGGGAGGGAATCACGCAGTATTTT
>TRBV5-1|TRBD1|TRBJ1-1|.
CASALTGGYTEAFF
TGCGCCAGCGCTTTGACAGGGGGATATACTGAAGCTTTCTTT
>TRBV2|.|TRBJ2-7|many
CASRGLTYEQYF
TGTGCCAGCCGGGGGCTAACCTACGAGCAGTACTTC
>TRBV12-3/TRBV12-4|TRBD2|TRBJ2-3|.
CASSSRTSGGAASDTQYF
TGTGCCAGCAGTTCACGGACTAGCGGGGGGGCCGCGTCAGATACGCAGTATTTT
>TRBV7-8|.|TRBJ2-1|few
CASSREGYRSYNEQFF
TGTGCCAGCAGTCGCGAGGGTTATCGCTCCTACAATGAGCAGTTCTTC
>TRBV4-3|TRBD2|TRBJ2-7|many
CASSQDPGTGGYEQYF
TGCGCCAGCAGCCAAGATCCTGGGACGGGGGGATACGAGCAGTACTTC
>TRBV7-9|.|TRBJ2-7|many
CASSYYGPRGQSYEQYF
TGTGCCAGCAGCTATTATGGGCCCCGGGGCCAGTCCTACGAGCAGTACTTC
>TRBV14|.|TRBJ2-1|many
CASSHLPGTEDLNEQFF
TGTGCCAGCAGCCACCTCCCCGGGACCGAGGACCTCAATGAGCAGTTCTTC
>TRBV20-1|TRBD1|TRBJ1-1|many
CSVETPGGVTEAFF
TGCAGTGTCGAAACCCCAGGGGGAGTTACTGAAGCTTTCTTT
>TRBV5-1|.|TRBJ2-1|many
CASSRLVGGNNEQFF
TGCGCCAGCAGCCGCCTAGTTGGCGGCAACAATGAGCAGTTCTTC
>TRBV4-3|TRBD2|TRBJ2-7|many
CASSQESGRGGFSEQYF
TGCGCCAGCAGCCAAGAATCGGGCCGGGGAGGGTTCAGCGAGCAGTACTTC
>TRBV5-6|.|TRBJ1-3|.
CASSPTGVSGGNTIYF
TGTGCCAGCAGCCCTACAGGTGTCAGCGGGGGAAACACCATATATTTT
>TRBV27|.|TRBJ2-7|few
CASRPRGTADRSSYEQYF
TGTGCCAGCAGACCGCGCGGGACAGCCGATAGGAGCTCCTACGAGCAGTACTTC
>TRBV5-1|TRBD1|TRBJ1-1|few
CASSSRTGGRAEAFF
TGCGCCAGCAGCTCCAGGACAGGGGGCAGAGCTGAAGCTTTCTTT
>TRBV20-1|TRBD2|TRBJ2-7|few
CSASWGTSGSYEQYF
TGCAGTGCTAGTTGGGGGACTAGCGGGTCCTACGAGCAGTACTTC
>TRBV20-1|TRBD1|TRBJ2-3|many
CSAVGGQGSTDTQYF
TGCAGTGCTGTCGGGGGACAGGGGAGCACAGATACGCAGTATTTT
>TRBV20-1|TRBD1|TRBJ1-6|.
CSASKITGTVNSPLHF
TGCAGTGCTAGTAAAATCACCGGGACAGTTAATTCACCCCTCCACTTT
>TRBV5-1|TRBD1|TRBJ2-1|few
CASSAGTDRSYNEQFF
TGCGCCAGCAGCGCTGGGACAGACCGCTCCTACAATGAGCAGTTCTTC
>TRBV5-1|TRBD2|TRBJ2-5|.
CASSRSSGSGETQYF
TGCGCCAGCAGCCGATCTAGCGGGAGTGGGGAGACCCAGTACTTC
>TRBV20-1|.|TRBJ1-1|.
CSASTAGNTEAFF
TGCAGTGCTAGTACAGCAGGGAACACTGAAGCTTTCTTT
>TRBV18|.|TRBJ2-7|few
CASSTAGHGSYEQYF
TGTGCCAGCTCAACCGCGGGACACGGATCCTACGAGCAGTACTTC
>TRBV20-1|TRBD2|TRBJ2-7|few
CSATAGHSYEQYF
TGCAGTGCAACAGCGGGGCACTCCTACGAGCAGTACTTC
>TRBV12-3/TRBV12-4|.|TRBJ1-2|.
CASLRGGTSGYTF
TGTGCCAGTTTGCGGGGAGGAACCTCTGGCTACACCTTC
>TRBV3-1|.|TRBJ1-1|many
CASSQSGTVNTEAFF
TGTGCCAGCAGCCAGTCCGGGACGGTGAACACTGAAGCTTTCTTT
>TRBV7-2|TRBD2|TRBJ2-7|many
CASSLVAGIYEQYF
TGTGCCAGCAGCTTAGTAGCGGGAATCTACGAGCAGTACTTC
>TRBV11-1|TRBD2|TRBJ2-2|many
CASSRGGGVPPNTGELFF
TGTGCCAGCAGCCGTGGGGGAGGGGTCCCCCCGAACACCGGGGAGCTGTTTTTT
>TRBV20-1|.|TRBJ1-5|few
CSAPPRQGYNQPQHF
TGCAGTGCCCCTCCTAGGCAGGGGTACAATCAGCCCCAGCATTTT
>TRBV15|.|TRBJ2-7|.
CATSSLPKPYEQYF
TGTGCCACCAGTTCTCTTCCAAAGCCCTACGAGCAGTACTTC
>TRBV12-3/TRBV12-4|TRBD2|TRBJ2-5|many
CASSLISGDPGAQYF
TGTGCCAGCAGTTTAATTAGCGGGGACCCAGGTGCCCAGTACTTC
>TRBV28|TRBD1|TRBJ2-1|many
CASQLPGQGSNEQFF
TGTGCCAGCCAACTTCCCGGACAGGGTTCAAATGAGCAGTTCTTC
>TRBV11-2|TRBD1|TRBJ2-3|many
CASSLDRGGTTDTQYF
TGTGCCAGCAGCTTAGATAGAGGGGGCACAACAGATACGCAGTATTTT
>TRBV5-1|.|TRBJ1-4|few
CASSRDSGRGEKLFF
TGCGCCAGCAGTCGGGACTCCGGGCGGGGTGAAAAACTGTTTTTT
>TRBV6-1|TRBD1|TRBJ1-1|.
CASSGQGQLNTEAFF
TGTGCCAGCAGTGGGCAGGGACAGTTGAACACTGAAGCTTTCTTT
>TRBV4-3|.|TRBJ2-6|few
CASSQDQGSYSGANVLTF
TGCGCCAGCAGCCAAGATCAGGGCTCTTACTCTGGGGCCAACGTCCTGACTTTC